The 23 T cell receptor beta chains in this list originate from one sample, sequenced in a study of T cells in localized non-small cell lung cancer. Assay used: immunoSEQ multiplex PCR; TCRdb lists only in-frame clones, some missing. The data show 1,500 to 2,000 clones, about 34% seen once. This specimen was normal lung tissue next to the tumor, taken before any cancer treatment. Receptors originate from a male donor aged 60 or over with stage I squamous cell lung carcinoma.

J is TRBJ2-2 and V is TRBV15; the match to TRBD2 covers 7 bases. Trimming took 1 base from V and 1 from J; bases not matched to a gene: 3. CDR3 size: 16 residues. CDR1 is LNHNV and CDR2 is YYDKDF in the germline V gene (reference sequence). CDR3 residues: CATSRAGRGNTGELFF. The CDR3 nucleotides read TGTGCCACCAGCAGAGCGGGGAGGGGGAACACCGGGGAGCTGTTTTTT.

The V and J genes are TRBV18 and TRBJ2-5, with TRBD1 matching 9 bases. V dropped 6 bases and J dropped 4; count of bases not matched to a gene: 12. Germline CDR1 and CDR2: KGHSH and LQKENI. There are 16 residues in the CDR3. The CDR3 spells CASSPRQGERGETQYF. The DNA for the CDR3 is TGTGCCAGCTCCCCCAGACAGGGGGAACGAGGAGAGACCCAGTACTTC.

This clone is medium-sized within its sample. This chain uses TRBV6-7 with TRBJ1-5; D gene ambiguous. TRBV6-7 qualifies as an ORF whose function is uncertain. The V gene lost 6 bases and the J gene lost 9 bases, with 9 bases spanning the gap. The CDR3 sequence is 11 residues long. CDR3: CASSSPWPQHF. Written as DNA, the CDR3 is TGTGCCAGCAGCTCCCCCTGGCCCCAGCATTTT.

This clone has a handful of counts. This chain links TRBV4-1 with TRBJ1-5; tentative D call: TRBD1 (5 bases). Germline lookup yields CDR1 MGHRA and CDR2 YSYEKL. The CDR3 consists of 14 residues. Trimming cost V 8 bases and J 1 base, with 12 bases left between them. CDR3 in amino acids: CASGYRDSNQPQHF. The CDR3 bases are TGCGCCAGCGGATACCGGGACAGCAATCAGCCCCAGCATTTT.

This clone rates as large. The chain uses TRBV25-1 and TRBJ2-2, with a weak D call TRBD2 (6 bases). From germline, CDR1 is MGHDK and CDR2 SYGVNS. V dropped 6 bases and J dropped 1 base, with 15 bases sitting between them. The CDR3 has 16 residues. CDR3 sequence (DNA): TGTGCCAGCAGGGCTAATAGCGGATGGAACACCGGGGAGCTGTTTTTT. Its protein product is CASRANSGWNTGELFF.

The chain recombines TRBV19 with TRBJ1-5; 8 bases agree with TRBD1. Germline CDR1 LNHDA, CDR2 SQIVND (reference sequence). The ends lost 10 bases at V and 2 bases at J; junction bases unmatched: 7. CDR3 length: 14 residues. This CDR3 reads CATKTGVGNQPQHF. The CDR3 DNA follows: TGTGCCACTAAGACAGGGGTTGGCAATCAGCCCCAGCATTTT.

The CDR3 bases are TGTGCCAGTAGCTCTGGGCCCAATCAGCCCCAGCATTTT. It encodes CASSSGPNQPQHF. The chain links TRBV19 to TRBJ1-5; D ambiguous. Trimming stripped 6 bases from V and 3 bases from J, with 9 bases between. This CDR3 region has 13 residues. Germline CDR1 LNHDA, CDR2 SQIVND (reference sequence).

This chain connects TRBV6-8 to TRBJ2-7; a possible D gene is TRBD2 (5 bases). CDR1 and CDR2 from the germline V gene are MNHGY and SAAAGT. CDR3 size: 17 residues. V lost 0 bases to trimming and J lost 2 bases, with 17 bases between them. CDR3 in amino acids: CASSYSTPQRETYEQYF. The CDR3, as DNA: TGTGCCAGCAGTTACTCGACACCGCAGAGGGAGACCTACGAGCAGTACTTC.

The chain links TRBV28 to TRBJ2-1; possible D gene TRBD1, 6 bases. The ends were cut back, 5 bases at V and 6 bases at J, with 20 bases in the middle. The CDR3 is 16 amino acids. Germline V gene lookup returns CDR1 MDHEN and CDR2 SYDVKM. In DNA, the CDR3 is TGTGCCAGCAGTCCACCAGGGGCCGCCCGATCCAATGAGCAGTTCTTC. This codes for CASSPPGAARSNEQFF.

The V and J genes are TRBV28 and TRBJ1-2; 9 bases are a match to TRBD1. The CDR3 extends over 15 amino acids. Losses at the gene ends were 5 bases for V and 12 bases for J; bases not matched to a gene: 16. Germline V gene lookup returns CDR1 MDHEN and CDR2 SYDVKM. The CDR3 DNA follows: TGTGCCAGCAGTACCTCTAGGACAGGGGTTAAAAAAAACACCTTC. Translated: CASSTSRTGVKKNTF.

This clone is medium-sized (0.01 to 0.1%). The chain combines TRBV6-8 with TRBJ2-7; the D is unclear. This CDR3 is built from 17 residues. Trimming shortened V by 2 bases and J by 3 bases, and 20 bases separated the two germline ends. Germline-derived CDR1 and CDR2 are MNHGY and SAAAGT. The CDR3: CASSYTARGTGSYEQYF. CDR3 bases: TGTGCCAGCAGTTACACGGCTCGCGGCACCGGTAGCTACGAGCAGTACTTC.

The chain uses TRBV11-3 and TRBJ1-4; 9 bases agree with TRBD1. The trim removed 5 bases at V and 8 bases at J, leaving 18 bases unmatched. Germline V gene lookup returns CDR1 SGHNT and CDR2 YENEEA. This CDR3 region has 18 residues. CDR3 coding DNA: TGTGCCAGCAGCCAACTCTTCCCGGGACAGGGAACAGGGGAAAAACTGTTTTTT. Translating gives CASSQLFPGQGTGEKLFF.

This clone appeared a few times. V and J are TRBV6-8 and TRBJ1-1; 12 bases map to TRBD1. The CDR3 loop spans 17 amino acids. After removal of 3 bases from V and 3 bases from J, the junction contained 8 bases not matched to a gene. The germline CDR1 and CDR2 sequences are MNHGY and SAAAGT. CDR3 protein: CASSYRTGTGGYTEAFF. As DNA, the CDR3 is TGTGCCAGCAGTTATAGGACGGGGACAGGGGGCTACACTGAAGCTTTCTTT.

In its sample, this clone ranks as large (0.1 to 1%). The chain recombines TRBV6-8 with TRBJ2-1, with TRBD2 identical over 14 bases. Germline V gives CDR1 MNHGY, CDR2 SAAAGT. The CDR3 runs 15 residues. Trimming cost V 6 bases and J 9 bases; bases outside gene matches: 7. The CDR3 DNA sequence: TGTGCCAGCAGCACGGGACTAGCGGGAGTGGGTGAGCAGTTCTTC. Its protein is CASSTGLAGVGEQFF.

The V call is TRBV28, the J call TRBJ2-3; D perhaps matches TRBD2 (5 bases). V was trimmed by 2 bases and J by 5 bases, leaving 20 bases between them. CDR3 length: 17 amino acids. Germline assignment: CDR1 MDHEN and CDR2 SYDVKM. The CDR3 loop reads CASSLIRGSPGIDTQYF. The CDR3 bases are TGTGCCAGCAGTTTAATTCGAGGGAGCCCTGGAATAGATACGCAGTATTTT.

The genes are TRBV29-1 and TRBJ1-2; possibly TRBD1 for D (5 bases). CDR3 size: 13 residues. Trimming left V 6 bases short and J 4 bases short, with 15 bases between. The germline gives CDR1 SQVTM, CDR2 ANQGSEA. The CDR3 coding sequence is TGCAGCGTCTCGGAGACAGATTCCTATGGCTACACCTTC. Translation: CSVSETDSYGYTF. Filled out from reference TRBV29-1 and TRBJ1-2, the complete variable domain reads SAVISQKPSRDICQRGTSLTIQCQVDSQVTMMFWYRQQPGQSLTLIATANQGSEATYESGFVIDKFPISRPNLTFSTLTVSNMSPEDSSIYLCSVSETDSYGYTFGSGTRLTVV.

This chain joins TRBV11-3 and TRBJ2-1; D might be TRBD1 (6 bases). The CDR3 is 15 amino acids. The germline V and J ends were trimmed by 5 bases and 2 bases, with 13 bases remaining between them. From germline, CDR1 is SGHNT and CDR2 YENEEA. CDR3 coding DNA: TGTGCCAGCAGCCCCGCCAGGGGCGCCTACAATGAGCAGTTCTTC. As protein: CASSPARGAYNEQFF.

This clone is medium-sized by share. The chain employs TRBV6-8 and TRBJ1-1; D gene ambiguous. The CDR3 is 13 residues long. V gave up 8 bases and J gave up 5 bases, with 15 bases separating them. The germline V gene has CDR1 MNHGY and CDR2 SAAAGT. The CDR3 loop reads CASVSFGETEAFF. In DNA, the CDR3 is TGTGCCAGCGTGAGTTTCGGGGAAACTGAAGCTTTCTTT.

This clone is large. This rearrangement joins TRBV6-8 to TRBJ2-1; D is uncertain. This CDR3 region has 16 residues. V was cut by 0 bases and J by 5 bases, with 14 bases left in between. The germline V gene has CDR1 MNHGY and CDR2 SAAAGT. DNA for the CDR3: TGTGCCAGCAGTTACTCCCCAATCTTTAGAGACAATGAGCAGTTCTTC. This sequence encodes CASSYSPIFRDNEQFF.

The rearrangement links TRBV30 to TRBJ2-2; D call uncertain. The CDR3 sequence is 13 residues long. V gave up 0 bases and J gave up 8 bases, with 10 bases separating them. Germline V gene sequence: CDR1 GTSNPN, CDR2 SVGIG (reference sequence). The CDR3, as DNA: TGTGCCTGGAGTGTACAATCTGCTGGGGAGCTGTTTTTT. Translating it yields CAWSVQSAGELFF.

The chain employs TRBV28 and TRBJ2-1; D is unclear. Between the trimmed V and J ends, which lost 6 bases and 0 bases, there was a span of 9 bases. CDR1 is MDHEN and CDR2 is SYDVKM in the germline V gene. CDR3 size: 14 residues. In DNA form, the CDR3 reads TGTGCCAGCAGCGCCATGAGCTCCTACAATGAGCAGTTCTTC. Translation: CASSAMSSYNEQFF.

This clone showed up just a few times. The chain has TRBV4-1 and TRBJ2-3; 7 bases align to TRBD1. The CDR3 is 14 residues long. With V trimmed by 4 bases and J by 2 bases, 3 bases remained unmatched. Germline lookup yields CDR1 MGHRA and CDR2 YSYEKL. This chain's CDR3 is CASSPEGATDTQYF. In DNA, the CDR3 is TGCGCCAGCAGCCCAGAGGGGGCCACAGATACGCAGTATTTT.

The table lists this clone with a few counts. The chain combines TRBV6-8 with TRBJ2-3, with D perhaps TRBD1 (6 bases). V was trimmed by 5 bases and J by 2 bases, leaving 14 bases between them. The CDR3 has 15 amino acids. The V gene's germline CDR1 is MNHGY and CDR2 SAAAGT. The CDR3: CASSVDSLVTDTQYF. CDR3 DNA: TGTGCCAGCAGTGTGGACAGCCTAGTCACAGATACGCAGTATTTT.